This T cell receptor beta chain was profiled in a study of cytomegalovirus exposure and HLA in healthy donors. CDR3 length equals 14 residues. The V end was cut by 0 bases, the J end by 0 bases, with 5 bases between. CDR1 and CDR2 from the germline V gene are MNHEY and SVGAGI. The data were produced by immunoSEQ multiplex PCR, yet TCRdb's version contains in-frame clones alone and is incomplete. Counted here are under 250,000 clones, about nine tenths occurring once; the ten biggest clones make up 1.1%. The J gene is TRBJ1-2, the V gene TRBV6-5; no clear D. The sequence derives from a woman younger than 35 in good health and CMV-seronegative. Sequencing was performed on PBMCs. The CDR3 region has the DNA TGTGCCAGCAGTTACTCGTTCTCTAACTATGGCTACACCTTC. Amino acid sequence: CASSYSFSNYGYTF.